This T cell receptor (beta chain) was documented in a study of Graves' ophthalmopathy and Graves' hyperthyroidism. Findings and caveats of the study: Sensitivity reached more than 85% and specificity roughly 76% for a 13-signature model separating ophthalmopathy from stable hyperthyroidism.

Excluded: other autoimmune disease, uncontrolled infection, pregnancy or lactation. The authors diagnosed from clinical symptoms, serum thyroxine, TRAb, thyroid ultrasound and orbital computed tomography. The sample holds many counts of this clonotype. Its matching antigen is unknown. A read error may produce the germline difference seen at one junction end. This CDR3 is 12 amino acids long. Germline V lookup: CDR1 SNHLY, CDR2 FYNNEI. Scientists amplified the TCR beta CDR3 regions from RNA transcripts. Second-round multiplex PCR came after first-round RT-PCR with HTBI primers. TCRdb ran MiXCR on the multiplex PCR reads and lists one entry per CDR3 protein. The data contain 450,000 or so distinct CDR3 sequences, over 13% of them singletons.

The V gene is TRBV2, the J gene TRBJ2-7; tentative D call: TRBD1 (6 bases). The specimen was blood. The receptor's source is a woman aged 25 to 39 with Graves' ophthalmopathy. The CDR3 spells CASSGTAYRAVF. DNA for the CDR3: TGTGCCAGCAGTGGGACAGCCTATCGTGCGGTCTTC.